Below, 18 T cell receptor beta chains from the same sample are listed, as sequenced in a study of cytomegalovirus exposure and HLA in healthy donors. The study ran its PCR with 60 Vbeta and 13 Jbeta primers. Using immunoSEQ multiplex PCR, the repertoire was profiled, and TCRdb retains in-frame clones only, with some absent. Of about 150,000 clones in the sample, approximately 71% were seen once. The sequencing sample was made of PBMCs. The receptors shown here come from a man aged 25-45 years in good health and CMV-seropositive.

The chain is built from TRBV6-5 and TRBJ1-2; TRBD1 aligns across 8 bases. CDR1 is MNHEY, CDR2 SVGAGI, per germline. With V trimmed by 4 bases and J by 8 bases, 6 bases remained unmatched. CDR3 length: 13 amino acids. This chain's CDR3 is CASSLQGATGYTF. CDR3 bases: TGTGCCAGCAGTTTGCAGGGGGCGACGGGCTACACCTTC.

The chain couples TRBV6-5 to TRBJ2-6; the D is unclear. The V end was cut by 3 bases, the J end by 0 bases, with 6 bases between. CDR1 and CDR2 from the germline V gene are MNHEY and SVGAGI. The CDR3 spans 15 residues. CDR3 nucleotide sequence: TGTGCCAGCAGTTATGAGGACTCTGGGGCCAACGTCCTGACTTTC. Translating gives CASSYEDSGANVLTF.

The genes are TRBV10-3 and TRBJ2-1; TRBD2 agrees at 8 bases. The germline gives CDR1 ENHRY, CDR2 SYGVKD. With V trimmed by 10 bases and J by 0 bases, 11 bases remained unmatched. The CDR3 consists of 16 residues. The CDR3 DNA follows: TGTGCCACCAGGACTAGCTTTGGGAGCTCCTACAATGAGCAGTTCTTC. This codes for CATRTSFGSSYNEQFF.

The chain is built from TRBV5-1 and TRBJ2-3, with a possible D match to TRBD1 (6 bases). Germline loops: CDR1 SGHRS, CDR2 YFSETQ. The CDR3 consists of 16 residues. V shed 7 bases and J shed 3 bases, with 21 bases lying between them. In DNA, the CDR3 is TGCGCCAGCGGATCCTCAGGGGCGGGCGGGACAGATACGCAGTATTTT. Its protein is CASGSSGAGGTDTQYF.

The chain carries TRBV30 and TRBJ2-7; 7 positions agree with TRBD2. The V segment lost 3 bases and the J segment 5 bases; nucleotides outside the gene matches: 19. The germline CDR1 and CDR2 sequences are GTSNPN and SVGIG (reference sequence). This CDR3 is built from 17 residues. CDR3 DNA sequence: TGTGCCTGGAGCCACTCCAAGCTGGGGGGGACCGTCAACGAGCAGTACTTC. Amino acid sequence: CAWSHSKLGGTVNEQYF.

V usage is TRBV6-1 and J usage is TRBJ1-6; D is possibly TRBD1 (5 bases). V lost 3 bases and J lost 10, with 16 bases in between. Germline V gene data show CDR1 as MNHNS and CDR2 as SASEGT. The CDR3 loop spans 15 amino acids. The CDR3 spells CASSDDGQGRSPLHF. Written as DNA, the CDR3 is TGTGCCAGCAGTGACGACGGGCAGGGAAGATCACCCCTCCACTTT.

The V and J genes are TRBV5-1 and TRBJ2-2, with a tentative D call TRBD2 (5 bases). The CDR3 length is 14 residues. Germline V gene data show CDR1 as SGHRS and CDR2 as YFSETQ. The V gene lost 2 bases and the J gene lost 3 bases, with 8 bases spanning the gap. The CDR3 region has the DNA TGCGCCAGCAGCTTAAGCGGTTACACCGGGGAGCTGTTTTTT. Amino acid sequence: CASSLSGYTGELFF.

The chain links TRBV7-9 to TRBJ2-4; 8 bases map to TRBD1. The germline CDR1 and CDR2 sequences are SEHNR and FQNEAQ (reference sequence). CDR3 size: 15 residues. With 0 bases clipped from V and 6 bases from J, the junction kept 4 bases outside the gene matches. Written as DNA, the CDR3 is TGTGCCAGCAGCTTAGCGCAGGGGGCGGCAAACATTCAGTACTTC. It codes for CASSLAQGAANIQYF. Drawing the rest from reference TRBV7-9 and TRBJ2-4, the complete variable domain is DTGVSQNPRHKITKRGQNVTFRCDPISEHNRLYWYRQTLGQGPEFLTYFQNEAQLEKSRLLSDRFSAERPKGSFSTLEIQRTEQGDSAMYLCASSLAQGAANIQYFGAGTRLSVL.

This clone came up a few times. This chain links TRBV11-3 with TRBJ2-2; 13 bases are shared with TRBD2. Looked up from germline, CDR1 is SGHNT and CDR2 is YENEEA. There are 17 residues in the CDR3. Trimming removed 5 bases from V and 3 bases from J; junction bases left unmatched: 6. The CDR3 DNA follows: TGTGCCAGCAGCCAAAGGACTAGCGGGAGTCACACCGGGGAGCTGTTTTTT. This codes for CASSQRTSGSHTGELFF.

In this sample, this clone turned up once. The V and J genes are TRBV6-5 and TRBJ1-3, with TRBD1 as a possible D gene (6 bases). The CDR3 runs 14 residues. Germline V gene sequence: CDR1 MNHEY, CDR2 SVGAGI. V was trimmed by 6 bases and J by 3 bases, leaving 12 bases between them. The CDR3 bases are TGTGCCAGCAGGAGGACAGAGCTTGGAAACACCATATATTTT. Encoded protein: CASRRTELGNTIYF.

CDR3 loop: CASSLSAGARQRTNYGYTF. CDR3 bases: TGTGCCAGCAGTTTATCTGCAGGGGCAAGACAACGAACTAACTATGGCTACACCTTC. The chain joins TRBV28 to TRBJ1-2; maybe TRBD1 (6 bases). Germline V gene data show CDR1 as MDHEN and CDR2 as SYDVKM. V lost 1 base and J lost 0, with 21 bases in between. The CDR3 is 19 residues long.

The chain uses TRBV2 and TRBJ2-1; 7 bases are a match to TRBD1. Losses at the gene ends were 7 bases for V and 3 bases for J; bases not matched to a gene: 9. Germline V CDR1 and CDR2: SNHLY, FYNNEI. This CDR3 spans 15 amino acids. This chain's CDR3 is CASKGAGTVYNEQFF. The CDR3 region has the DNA TGTGCCAGCAAGGGGGCCGGGACGGTCTACAATGAGCAGTTCTTC.

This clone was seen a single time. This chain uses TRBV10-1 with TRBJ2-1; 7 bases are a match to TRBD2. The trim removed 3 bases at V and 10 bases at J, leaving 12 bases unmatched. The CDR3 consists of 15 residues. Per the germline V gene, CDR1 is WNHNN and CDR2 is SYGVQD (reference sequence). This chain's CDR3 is CASSDAGVSGGEQFF. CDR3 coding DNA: TGCGCCAGCAGTGACGCGGGAGTTTCGGGAGGCGAGCAGTTCTTC.

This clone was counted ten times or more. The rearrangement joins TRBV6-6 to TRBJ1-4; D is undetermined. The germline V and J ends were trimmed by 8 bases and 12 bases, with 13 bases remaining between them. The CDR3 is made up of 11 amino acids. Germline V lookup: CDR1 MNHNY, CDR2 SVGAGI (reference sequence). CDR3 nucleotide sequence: TGTGCCAGCGGGAGTCCTCTTGAACTGTTTTTT. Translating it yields CASGSPLELFF.

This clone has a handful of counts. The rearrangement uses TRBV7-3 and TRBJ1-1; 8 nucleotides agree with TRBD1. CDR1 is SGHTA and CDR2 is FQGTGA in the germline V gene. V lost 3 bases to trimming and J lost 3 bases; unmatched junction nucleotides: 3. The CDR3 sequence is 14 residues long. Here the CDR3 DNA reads TGTGCCAGCAGCTTTGGACAGGGCGACACTGAAGCTTTCTTT. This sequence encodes CASSFGQGDTEAFF.

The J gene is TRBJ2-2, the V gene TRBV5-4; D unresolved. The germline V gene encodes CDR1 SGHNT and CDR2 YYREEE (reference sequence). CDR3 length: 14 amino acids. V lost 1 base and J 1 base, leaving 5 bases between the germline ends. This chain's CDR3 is CASSLFGNTGELFF. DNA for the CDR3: TGTGCCAGCAGCTTGTTCGGGAACACCGGGGAGCTGTTTTTT.

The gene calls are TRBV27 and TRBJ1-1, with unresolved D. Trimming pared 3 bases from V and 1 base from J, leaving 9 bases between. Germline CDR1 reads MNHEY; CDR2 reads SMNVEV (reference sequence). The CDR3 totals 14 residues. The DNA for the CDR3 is TGTGCCAGCAGTTTTTCTTCGGGGAACACTGAAGCTTTCTTT. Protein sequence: CASSFSSGNTEAFF.

CDR3 region: CASSGQRVASGYTF. In DNA form, the CDR3 reads TGCGCCAGCTCCGGACAGCGTGTCGCTAGTGGCTACACCTTC. The rearrangement links TRBV10-2 to TRBJ1-2, with D possibly matching TRBD1 (6 bases). Germline V gene sequence: CDR1 WSHSY, CDR2 SAAADI. With 8 bases removed from V and 7 bases from J, the gap between germline ends came to 20 bases. CDR3 length equals 14 residues.